Listed below are T cell receptor beta chains from one sample, sequenced in a study of a mutant IDH1 vaccine in newly diagnosed glioma. Generated by immunoSEQ multiplex PCR, the TCRdb table keeps only in-frame clones and is missing some. The sample holds about 56,000 clones, 70% to 85% seen once. Which antigens these TCRs recognize remains unknown. The sample consisted of PBMCs, taken from a glioma patient whose treatment included an IDH1 peptide vaccine. All receptors come from a man between 50 and 59 years old with glioma. CDR3s include the opening cysteine and the closing phenylalanine or tryptophan. D genes are given only for firm matches. Clone size, where shown, is once, few, many, or a class for clones that have expanded.

v_gene,abundance,j_gene,d_gene,CDR3nt,CDR3aa
TRBV18,-,TRBJ1-4,-,TGTGCCAGCTCACCCTCAGCCGAGACGGATCTGTTTTTT,CASSPSAETDLFF
TRBV4-2,once,TRBJ2-7,TRBD1,TGTGCCAGCAGCCGGAGGCAGGGGGTCTACGAGCAGTACTTC,CASSRRQGVYEQYF
TRBV4-3,few,TRBJ1-3,-,TGCGCCAGCAGCCAAGGGACAGACTCTGGAAACACCATATATTTT,CASSQGTDSGNTIYF
TRBV5-1,-,TRBJ1-2,-,TGCGCCAGCAGCTCGTCAGGGACAAACTATGGCTACACCTTC,CASSSSGTNYGYTF
TRBV5-5,-,TRBJ1-2,-,TGTGCCAGCAGCAGCAGGGAGTATGGCTACACCTTC,CASSSREYGYTF
TRBV20-1,few,TRBJ1-2,-,TGCAGTGCTCCAGGGAACTATGGCTACACCTTC,CSAPGNYGYTF
TRBV7-2,-,TRBJ1-2,-,TGTGCCAGCAGCTTAGGGCGGGAAAGGGGCTATGGCTACACCTTC,CASSLGRERGYGYTF
TRBV5-1,-,TRBJ2-7,-,TGCGCCAGCAGCGCCGGATTCTACGAGCAGTACTTC,CASSAGFYEQYF
TRBV27,-,TRBJ2-7,-,TGTGCCAGCAGCGCCTCAGGGCTATCCTACGAGCAGTACTTC,CASSASGLSYEQYF
TRBV5-1,-,TRBJ2-3,-,TGCGCCAGCAGCTTGGAGGGAGTATCCACAGATACGCAGTATTTT,CASSLEGVSTDTQYF
TRBV7-9,-,TRBJ2-2,TRBD1,TGTGCCAGCACCCCTAGGACAGGGGTGAGCACCGGGGAGCTGTTTTTT,CASTPRTGVSTGELFF
TRBV7-2,-,TRBJ2-1,-,TGTGCCAGCGGCCTTATTCACAATGAGCAGTTCTTC,CASGLIHNEQFF
TRBV6-5,few,TRBJ1-6,-,TGTGCCAGCAGTTACTCTTTCATGGAAATCGCCCTCCACTTT,CASSYSFMEIALHF
TRBV7-3,-,TRBJ2-5,-,TGTGCCAGCAGCCACCTAGGGGGGCACCAAGAGACCCAGTACTTC,CASSHLGGHQETQYF
TRBV5-6,-,TRBJ1-2,-,TGTGCCAGCAGCCCTCCCGGGACGGCTCCCTCCGACTATGGCTACACCTTC,CASSPPGTAPSDYGYTF
TRBV9,-,TRBJ2-7,-,TGTGCCAGCAGCGTAGCAGCAGGGGGGGAGCAGTACTTC,CASSVAAGGEQYF
TRBV27,once,TRBJ2-1,TRBD2,TGTGCCAGCAGTCTCACTAGCGGGGGTTACAATGAGCAGTTCTTC,CASSLTSGGYNEQFF